A selection of T cell receptor beta chains follows, all from one sample in a study of vaccination and CD4 T cells after COVID-19. TCRdb reanalysed the PCR reads using MiXCR and keeps one entry per CDR3 protein. The table has fewer than 7,500 distinct CDR3 sequences, just over 70% seen once. Antigens of these TCRs are unknown. The sample taken for sequencing was CD4+ T cells from blood, cultured in vitro. Every receptor here comes from a human donor in good health. CDR3s include the opening cysteine and the closing phenylalanine or tryptophan. D genes are given only for firm matches. Clone size is given for some rows only: seen once, a few or many times, or a class if the clone is expanded.

D gene: NA
V gene: TRBV11-2
clone size: NA
J gene: TRBJ2-3
CDR3 protein: CASSLDGSPGPDTQYF
CDR3 DNA: TGTGCCAGCAGCTTAGATGGTTCCCCCGGTCCAGATACGCAGTATTTT

D gene: NA
V gene: TRBV2
clone size: NA
J gene: TRBJ1-2
CDR3 protein: CASSWDGYGYTF
CDR3 DNA: TGTGCCAGCAGTTGGGATGGGTATGGCTACACCTTC

D gene: TRBD1
V gene: TRBV6-2/TRBV6-3
clone size: NA
J gene: TRBJ1-2
CDR3 protein: CASRAGGAMDYGYTF
CDR3 DNA: TGTGCCAGCAGGGCAGGGGGCGCGATGGACTATGGCTACACCTTC

D gene: NA
V gene: TRBV27
clone size: NA
J gene: TRBJ1-6
CDR3 protein: CASSSATTTYNSPLHF
CDR3 DNA: TGTGCCAGCAGTTCCGCAACGACTACCTATAATTCACCCCTCCACTTT

D gene: TRBD1
V gene: TRBV20-1
clone size: NA
J gene: TRBJ1-1
CDR3 protein: CSARDPRGTGDKAFF
CDR3 DNA: TGCAGTGCTAGAGATCCGAGGGGGACAGGGGATAAAGCTTTCTTT

D gene: NA
V gene: TRBV11-2
clone size: NA
J gene: TRBJ1-6
CDR3 protein: CASSLEQLPNSPLHF
CDR3 DNA: TGTGCCAGCAGCCTAGAACAGCTACCAAATTCACCCCTCCACTTT

D gene: NA
V gene: TRBV10-1
clone size: NA
J gene: TRBJ1-2
CDR3 protein: CASSEHSRDLAYGYTF
CDR3 DNA: TGCGCCAGCAGTGAGCATTCGCGGGACTTAGCCTATGGCTACACCTTC

D gene: NA
V gene: TRBV19
clone size: NA
J gene: TRBJ1-5
CDR3 protein: CASSIARDYQPQHF
CDR3 DNA: TGTGCCAGTAGTATAGCCAGGGACTATCAGCCCCAGCATTTT

D gene: NA
V gene: TRBV6-1
clone size: NA
J gene: TRBJ2-7
CDR3 protein: CASRQASEQYF
CDR3 DNA: TGTGCCAGCCGACAGGCATCCGAGCAGTACTTC

D gene: TRBD1
V gene: TRBV20-1
clone size: NA
J gene: TRBJ1-6
CDR3 protein: CSAKKDRGRDSPLHF
CDR3 DNA: TGCAGTGCTAAAAAGGACAGGGGCCGGGATTCACCCCTCCACTTT

D gene: NA
V gene: TRBV7-9
clone size: NA
J gene: TRBJ2-3
CDR3 protein: CASSLGRGQYF
CDR3 DNA: TGTGCCAGCAGCTTGGGCAGGGGTCAGTATTTT

D gene: NA
V gene: TRBV4-1
clone size: NA
J gene: TRBJ1-2
CDR3 protein: CASSQVVTYGYTF
CDR3 DNA: TGCGCCAGCAGCCAAGTCGTCACGTATGGCTACACCTTC

D gene: NA
V gene: TRBV14
clone size: NA
J gene: TRBJ1-6
CDR3 protein: CASSQGLGPARSPLHF
CDR3 DNA: TGTGCCAGCAGCCAAGGATTGGGGCCGGCCCGTTCACCCCTCCACTTT

D gene: NA
V gene: TRBV19
clone size: NA
J gene: TRBJ1-5
CDR3 protein: CASTGNQPQHF
CDR3 DNA: TGTGCCAGTACGGGCAATCAGCCCCAGCATTTT

D gene: TRBD1
V gene: TRBV4-1
clone size: NA
J gene: TRBJ1-2
CDR3 protein: CASSQDLRQGASNYGYTF
CDR3 DNA: TGCGCCAGCAGCCAAGATCTTAGACAGGGGGCATCGAACTATGGCTACACCTTC

D gene: TRBD2
V gene: TRBV30
clone size: NA
J gene: TRBJ2-1
CDR3 protein: CALAGAHSYNEQFF
CDR3 DNA: TGTGCGTTAGCGGGAGCCCACTCCTACAATGAGCAGTTCTTC

D gene: TRBD1
V gene: TRBV2
clone size: NA
J gene: TRBJ2-7
CDR3 protein: CASSEWQGASYEQYF
CDR3 DNA: TGTGCCAGCAGTGAATGGCAGGGGGCATCGTACGAGCAGTACTTC

D gene: NA
V gene: TRBV7-2
clone size: once
J gene: TRBJ2-5
CDR3 protein: CASSLQETQYF
CDR3 DNA: TGTGCCAGCAGCTTACAAGAGACCCAGTACTTC

D gene: TRBD1
V gene: TRBV12-3/TRBV12-4
clone size: few
J gene: TRBJ1-2
CDR3 protein: CASSLTGGYGYTF
CDR3 DNA: TGTGCCAGCAGTCTAACAGGGGGCTATGGCTACACCTTC

D gene: NA
V gene: TRBV2
clone size: NA
J gene: TRBJ1-2
CDR3 protein: CASRLTVGYTF
CDR3 DNA: TGTGCCAGCAGATTGACCGTCGGCTACACCTTC

D gene: NA
V gene: TRBV19
clone size: NA
J gene: TRBJ2-3
CDR3 protein: CASSIRRKGLDTQYF
CDR3 DNA: TGTGCCAGTAGTATTAGGCGTAAGGGCTTAGATACGCAGTATTTT

D gene: NA
V gene: TRBV30
clone size: NA
J gene: TRBJ1-1
CDR3 protein: CAWSHLNTEAFF
CDR3 DNA: TGTGCCTGGAGTCACCTGAACACTGAAGCTTTCTTT

D gene: TRBD1
V gene: TRBV6-5
clone size: once
J gene: TRBJ1-5
CDR3 protein: CASSYRQGTQPQHF
CDR3 DNA: TGTGCCAGCAGTTACAGACAGGGTACTCAGCCCCAGCATTTT

D gene: NA
V gene: TRBV20-1
clone size: few
J gene: TRBJ2-5
CDR3 protein: CSARDLRVPRETQYF
CDR3 DNA: TGCAGTGCTAGAGATTTACGGGTACCAAGAGAGACCCAGTACTTC

D gene: NA
V gene: TRBV6-5
clone size: NA
J gene: TRBJ1-2
CDR3 protein: CASSYSLGLAGGYTF
CDR3 DNA: TGTGCCAGCAGTTACTCCCTCGGGCTGGCGGGGGGCTACACCTTC

D gene: NA
V gene: TRBV6-5
clone size: NA
J gene: TRBJ1-6
CDR3 protein: CASSYVDSPLHF
CDR3 DNA: TGTGCCAGCAGTTACGTGGATTCACCCCTCCACTTT

D gene: TRBD1
V gene: TRBV27
clone size: NA
J gene: TRBJ2-7
CDR3 protein: CASSLVPPGQGRDEQYF
CDR3 DNA: TGTGCCAGCAGTTTAGTACCCCCGGGACAGGGTAGGGACGAGCAGTACTTC

D gene: NA
V gene: TRBV6-1
clone size: few
J gene: TRBJ1-2
CDR3 protein: CASSSQGGGYGYTF
CDR3 DNA: TGTGCCAGCAGCAGTCAGGGAGGGGGCTATGGCTACACCTTC

D gene: NA
V gene: TRBV3-1
clone size: NA
J gene: TRBJ1-1
CDR3 protein: CASSQEAAGGGKAFF
CDR3 DNA: TGTGCCAGCAGCCAAGAGGCGGCAGGAGGGGGGAAAGCTTTCTTT

D gene: TRBD1
V gene: TRBV30
clone size: NA
J gene: TRBJ1-5
CDR3 protein: CAWRGQGAWEPQHF
CDR3 DNA: TGTGCCTGGAGAGGACAGGGGGCATGGGAGCCCCAGCATTTT

D gene: TRBD1
V gene: TRBV30
clone size: NA
J gene: TRBJ1-3
CDR3 protein: CAWSMNRGSGNTIYF
CDR3 DNA: TGTGCCTGGAGTATGAACAGGGGGTCAGGAAACACCATATATTTT

D gene: NA
V gene: TRBV10-3
clone size: few
J gene: TRBJ1-1
CDR3 protein: CASSEAAAGVAFF
CDR3 DNA: TGTGCCAGCAGTGAAGCCGCGGCAGGTGTAGCTTTCTTT

D gene: NA
V gene: TRBV12-3/TRBV12-4
clone size: NA
J gene: TRBJ1-1
CDR3 protein: CASSLGEGFSVNTEAFF
CDR3 DNA: TGTGCCAGCAGTTTAGGGGAGGGATTTTCGGTGAACACTGAAGCTTTCTTT

D gene: NA
V gene: TRBV6-5
clone size: NA
J gene: TRBJ1-2
CDR3 protein: CASSYSGGLSANYGYTF
CDR3 DNA: TGTGCCAGCAGTTACTCGGGGGGCCTCTCGGCTAACTATGGCTACACCTTC

D gene: TRBD1
V gene: TRBV7-2
clone size: NA
J gene: TRBJ1-6
CDR3 protein: CASSLRGTGLNSPLHF
CDR3 DNA: TGTGCCAGCAGCTTAAGGGGGACAGGGCTAAATTCACCCCTCCACTTT

D gene: NA
V gene: TRBV20-1
clone size: NA
J gene: TRBJ1-1
CDR3 protein: CSAISDRQNTEAFF
CDR3 DNA: TGCAGTGCTATAAGTGACAGGCAGAACACTGAAGCTTTCTTT

D gene: TRBD1
V gene: TRBV28
clone size: NA
J gene: TRBJ1-3
CDR3 protein: CASSEDRDRGNTIYF
CDR3 DNA: TGTGCCAGCAGTGAAGACCGGGACAGGGGTAACACCATATATTTT

D gene: NA
V gene: TRBV20-1
clone size: NA
J gene: TRBJ2-7
CDR3 protein: CSARLSSYEQYF
CDR3 DNA: TGCAGTGCTAGACTGAGCTCCTACGAGCAGTACTTC

D gene: NA
V gene: TRBV6-1
clone size: NA
J gene: TRBJ2-1
CDR3 protein: CASTGTGTAGLRDEQFF
CDR3 DNA: TGTGCCAGTACGGGGACAGGTACAGCGGGATTACGGGATGAGCAGTTCTTC

D gene: NA
V gene: TRBV2
clone size: NA
J gene: TRBJ1-2
CDR3 protein: CASTEDPNYGYTF
CDR3 DNA: TGTGCCAGCACGGAGGATCCGAACTATGGCTACACCTTC

D gene: TRBD1
V gene: TRBV7-8
clone size: few
J gene: TRBJ1-5
CDR3 protein: CASGTGGVGFNQPQHF
CDR3 DNA: TGTGCCAGCGGCACAGGGGGCGTGGGTTTCAATCAGCCCCAGCATTTT

D gene: TRBD2
V gene: TRBV5-1
clone size: NA
J gene: TRBJ2-5
CDR3 protein: CASSLGFGLAGAGRETQYF
CDR3 DNA: TGCGCCAGCAGCTTGGGTTTTGGACTAGCGGGGGCTGGACGAGAGACCCAGTACTTC

D gene: NA
V gene: TRBV14
clone size: once
J gene: TRBJ1-2
CDR3 protein: CASSQGRFYGYTF
CDR3 DNA: TGTGCCAGCAGCCAAGGACGGTTCTATGGCTACACCTTC

D gene: TRBD1
V gene: TRBV27
clone size: NA
J gene: TRBJ1-2
CDR3 protein: CASSPGTGVLHYGYTF
CDR3 DNA: TGTGCCAGCAGTCCCGGGACAGGGGTCTTGCACTATGGCTACACCTTC

D gene: NA
V gene: TRBV20-1
clone size: NA
J gene: TRBJ1-5
CDR3 protein: CSVQPFANQPQHF
CDR3 DNA: TGCAGTGTTCAACCTTTTGCTAATCAGCCCCAGCATTTT

D gene: TRBD1
V gene: TRBV6-1
clone size: NA
J gene: TRBJ1-5
CDR3 protein: CASIRTGGWGNQPQHF
CDR3 DNA: TGTGCCAGCATACGGACAGGGGGTTGGGGCAATCAGCCCCAGCATTTT

D gene: NA
V gene: TRBV4-1
clone size: NA
J gene: TRBJ2-2
CDR3 protein: CASSHTLTRNTGELFF
CDR3 DNA: TGCGCCAGCAGCCACACCCTGACTAGGAACACCGGGGAGCTGTTTTTT

D gene: TRBD1
V gene: TRBV28
clone size: NA
J gene: TRBJ2-7
CDR3 protein: CASSFWDRAVNEQYF
CDR3 DNA: TGTGCCAGCAGTTTTTGGGACAGGGCTGTGAACGAGCAGTACTTC

D gene: NA
V gene: TRBV2
clone size: few
J gene: TRBJ2-3
CDR3 protein: CASSDIVGTDTQYF
CDR3 DNA: TGTGCCAGCAGCGACATAGTGGGGACAGATACGCAGTATTTT

D gene: NA
V gene: TRBV6-1
clone size: NA
J gene: TRBJ2-7
CDR3 protein: CASRGRGNEQYF
CDR3 DNA: TGTGCCAGCAGGGGGCGCGGGAACGAGCAGTACTTC

D gene: NA
V gene: TRBV27
clone size: NA
J gene: TRBJ2-2
CDR3 protein: CASSLGSGNTGELFF
CDR3 DNA: TGTGCCAGCAGTCTGGGCTCGGGAAACACCGGGGAGCTGTTTTTT

D gene: NA
V gene: TRBV6-2/TRBV6-3
clone size: NA
J gene: TRBJ1-5
CDR3 protein: CASTSSGVSNQPQHF
CDR3 DNA: TGTGCCAGCACCTCCTCGGGAGTCAGCAATCAGCCCCAGCATTTT

D gene: NA
V gene: TRBV7-2
clone size: NA
J gene: TRBJ1-2
CDR3 protein: CASSLGRLDGYTF
CDR3 DNA: TGTGCCAGCAGCTTAGGACGGCTAGATGGCTACACCTTC

D gene: NA
V gene: TRBV9
clone size: few
J gene: TRBJ1-1
CDR3 protein: CASSVDPLFTEAFF
CDR3 DNA: TGTGCCAGCAGCGTAGATCCCCTCTTCACTGAAGCTTTCTTT